This T cell receptor (beta chain) was profiled in a study of T cell responses to AZD1222 COVID-19 vaccine. Note on this clone: Its target is not known.

Broader study findings: Repertoire sampling was restricted to post-peak T cell response timepoints. Spike was spanned by vaccine-associated CD4 TCRs, which were dominant at 160-218 and 743-854. Possibly, clonal diversity was underestimated; donors were largely white British and included more females. Unmutated variant regions are reportedly the target of nearly half of TCRs that are spike-specific.

Profiling relied on immunoSEQ multiplex PCR, and the TCRdb table lists in-frame clones only, not all of them. The top ten hold less than 5.5% of the sample, which has 150,000 to 200,000 clones, approximately 89% seen once. Sequencing used peripheral blood, obtained on day 0 of AZD1222 vaccination. The source is an adult in good health.

For the CDR3, the DNA is TGTGCCAGCCACGAGACAGGGCACAGAGAGACCCAGTACTTC. It yields the protein CASHETGHRETQYF. This chain connects TRBV19 to TRBJ2-5; 7 bases agree with TRBD1. The V gene's germline CDR1 is LNHDA and CDR2 SQIVND (reference sequence). With V trimmed by 9 bases and J by 4 bases, 11 bases remained unmatched. The CDR3 extends over 14 amino acids.